A single sample gave rise to the 11 T cell receptor beta chains below, sequenced in a study of blood T cell repertoires in COVID-19. Clones were sequenced by immunoSEQ multiplex PCR, and TCRdb holds only the in-frame ones, with some missing. The data hold approximately 72,000 clones, with approximately 85% observed a single time. Sequenced: peripheral blood. These receptors were collected from a woman of 80 years or more with active or convalescent COVID-19.

The V gene is TRBV4-3, the J gene TRBJ1-2, with D perhaps matching TRBD1 (5 bases). Germline CDR1 is LGHNA and CDR2 is YSLEER. This CDR3 contains 15 residues. V was clipped by 0 bases and J by 5 bases, with 13 bases between them. The CDR3 bases are TGCGCCAGCAGCCAAGATCCCGGGCAGGGATATGGCTACACCTTC. It translates to CASSQDPGQGYGYTF.

This clone is a singleton in its sample. The chain employs TRBV7-3 and TRBJ2-5, with D possibly matching TRBD2 (6 bases). Trimming left V 5 bases short and J 5 bases short, with 15 bases between. This CDR3 region has 14 residues. CDR1 and CDR2 (germline): SGHTA, FQGTGA. DNA for the CDR3: TGTGCCAGCAGCACCGGGGCGGGACGCGAGACCCAGTACTTC. Translating it yields CASSTGAGRETQYF. The full variable domain, its missing parts supplied by reference TRBV7-3 and TRBJ2-5, is GAGVSQTPSNKVTEKGKYVELRCDPISGHTALYWYRQSLGQGPEFLIYFQGTGAADDSGLPNDRFFAVRPEGSVSTLKIQRTERGDSAVYLCASSTGAGRETQYFGPGTRLLVL.

V usage is TRBV4-3 and J usage is TRBJ1-5; D is perhaps TRBD1 (5 bases). The CDR3 totals 15 residues. The V gene's germline CDR1 is LGHNA and CDR2 YSLEER. The V end lost 0 bases, the J end lost 7 bases, and 13 bases lay between the germline ends. CDR3 sequence: CASSQDPGDWQPQHF. The CDR3 coding sequence is TGCGCCAGCAGCCAAGATCCGGGGGACTGGCAGCCCCAGCATTTT.

This clone was seen just once. The chain combines TRBV7-8 with TRBJ1-2, with D tentatively TRBD1 (6 bases). Deletions cut 5 bases from V and 3 bases from J, with 13 bases between. The germline V gene has CDR1 SGHVS and CDR2 FQNEAQ. There are 14 residues in the CDR3. The CDR3: CASSPPTGYYGYTF. CDR3 bases: TGTGCCAGCAGCCCCCCGACAGGTTACTATGGCTACACCTTC. Based on the CDR3 plus reference TRBV7-8 and TRBJ1-2, the full variable domain is GAGVSQSPRYKVAKRGQDVALRCDPISGHVSLFWYQQALGQGPEFLTYFQNEAQLDKSGLPSDRFFAERPEGSVSTLKIQRTQQEDSAVYLCASSPPTGYYGYTFGSGTRLTVV.

V usage is TRBV7-6 and J usage is TRBJ1-1; D possibly corresponds to TRBD1 (6 bases). V shed 2 bases and J shed 1 base, with 26 bases lying between them. This CDR3 is built from 20 residues. CDR1 is SGHVS, CDR2 FNYEAQ, per germline. CDR3 coding DNA: TGTGCCAGCAGCTTACTCCCTCATTTTGAAGGATGGACAGAGAACACTGAAGCTTTCTTT. It yields the protein CASSLLPHFEGWTENTEAFF.

This clone was observed a single time. This chain joins TRBV19 and TRBJ1-1, with 7 bases lining up with TRBD1. After removal of 5 bases from V and 6 bases from J, the junction contained 15 bases not matched to a gene. The CDR3 contains 16 residues. The V gene's germline CDR1 is LNHDA and CDR2 SQIVND (reference sequence). CDR3: CASSPGQWDLRAEAFF. DNA for the CDR3: TGTGCCAGTAGTCCGGGACAGTGGGATTTGAGGGCTGAAGCTTTCTTT. The full variable domain, completed using reference TRBV19 and TRBJ1-1, is DGGITQSPKYLFRKEGQNVTLSCEQNLNHDAMYWYRQDPGQGLRLIYYSQIVNDFQKGDIAEGYSVSREKKESFPLTVTSAQKNPTAFYLCASSPGQWDLRAEAFFGQGTRLTVV.

The V call is TRBV7-9, the J call TRBJ2-1, with a weak D call TRBD2 (6 bases). Trimming shortened V by 3 bases and J by 7 bases, and 13 bases separated the two germline ends. The germline gives CDR1 SEHNR, CDR2 FQNEAQ (reference sequence). The length of the CDR3 is 14 residues. The CDR3 nucleotides read TGTGCCAGCAGCTTGGAATTCGCGGGGAATGAGCAGTTCTTC. Protein: CASSLEFAGNEQFF. Supplemented by reference TRBV7-9 and TRBJ2-1, the full variable domain reads DTGVSQNPRHKITKRGQNVTFRCDPISEHNRLYWYRQTLGQGPEFLTYFQNEAQLEKSRLLSDRFSAERPKGSFSTLEIQRTEQGDSAMYLCASSLEFAGNEQFFGPGTRLTVL.

This clone was seen a single time. This chain links TRBV4-3 with TRBJ1-2; 8 bases match TRBD1. This CDR3 spans 15 amino acids. J gave up 8 bases and V 2 bases, and 10 bases lay outside the gene matches. The germline CDR1 and CDR2 sequences are LGHNA and YSLEER. The CDR3 loop reads CASSQNPGTGIGYTF. The CDR3 DNA sequence: TGCGCCAGCAGCCAAAATCCCGGGACAGGTATCGGCTACACCTTC.

The V call is TRBV25-1, the J call TRBJ1-5; no clear D gene. Germline V gene data show CDR1 as MGHDK and CDR2 as SYGVNS. V lost 6 bases to trimming and J lost 4 bases, with 7 bases between them. This CDR3 has 12 residues. The CDR3 DNA reads as TGTGCCAGCAGACGGGAAAATCAGCCCCAGCATTTT. It is translated as CASRRENQPQHF.

V and J are TRBV27 and TRBJ1-1; D is uncertain. Trimming removed 4 bases at V and 1 base at J, with 13 bases between. Germline loops: CDR1 MNHEY, CDR2 SMNVEV (reference sequence). The CDR3 length is 15 residues. The CDR3 DNA sequence: TGTGCCAGCAGTTCCTTGGAGCGGGCGAACACTGAAGCTTTCTTT. Its translation is CASSSLERANTEAFF.

This clone was seen a few times. The chain joins TRBV5-1 to TRBJ2-3; 11 bases line up with TRBD2. V was clipped by 4 bases and J by 2 bases; unmatched bases: 9. The CDR3 sequence is 17 residues long. Germline CDR1 reads SGHRS; CDR2 reads YFSETQ. The CDR3 nucleotides are TGCGCCAGCAGCCCGCTCCCTAGCGGGGGGTCCACAGATACGCAGTATTTT. Translating gives CASSPLPSGGSTDTQYF.